Described below is a single TCR beta chain sequence and its context. The clone's antigen remains unknown. No base quality information exists; no much larger clone differs at one position. This sample was included in a study of blood T cell repertoires in COVID-19 (dated by TCRdb to about 2020). Regarding the research as a whole: Samples from collaborators originated in the United States, Italy and Spain and spanned both the acute and convalescent phases of COVID-19. The prospective study material was composed of cDNA or gDNA derived from T cells, B-cell-depleted T cells, or PBMCs. Sample metadata almost always included a de-identified subject ID, COVID-19 status, age in years and sex. Where HLA class I and class II types were available, the types were taken from metadata supplied by the sample provider, not from assay-based typing. The samples were drawn from two sources: the first 160 participants of the ongoing ImmuneRACE study, and approximately 1,300 subjects contributed by 6 global collaborators. A freely available public database, intended as a resource for researchers studying the immune response to SARS-CoV-2, is where the repertoires were released. The dataset comprised deeply sampled blood TCRbeta repertoires from subjects exposed to, actively infected with, or recovered from COVID-19.

The immunoSEQ Assay, a bias-controlled multiplex PCR, was used to amplify TCRbeta CDR3 regions from genomic DNA. On the authors' methods: Nucleated cell counts per sample were estimated from amplification of reference gene primers within the assay. To quantify the absolute abundance of each unique TCRbeta CDR3 rearrangement, sequence reads were collapsed and filtered. For each sample, productive Simpson clonality was calculated by taking the square root of Simpson's diversity index across productive rearrangements. TCRdb holds this immuneACCESS table with in-frame rearrangements only. Some clones are missing; in checked studies, unresolved V genes explain under half, and the rest has no known cause. V, J and clone size are taken as reported in that table, and D and trimming were inferred from the DNA itself. This sample holds about 300,000 clones; just under 90% were observed only once. The ten largest make up roughly 2.9% of the sample.

Unmatched junction bases come to 1, with V trimmed by 2 bases and J by 5 bases. Taken from the germline V gene (reference sequence), the CDR1 and CDR2 loops are GTSNPN and SVGIG. From its cysteine to its phenylalanine, the CDR3 spans 13 amino acids. The kept DNA is CDR3 alone, 39 bases in frame from the first base. Paper-wide results and their limitations: The quantity of clinical and demographic metadata differed by source and by participant and was supplied without curation.

In the prospective study, participants were about 18 to 100 years old, resided in 24 geographic areas of the United States, and were enrolled through a virtual design. In the prospective study, participants were assigned to cohorts based on the clinical history participants reported in a screening survey and a study questionnaire. Exposed participants were defined as having been in contact with someone with a PCR-confirmed or clinician-diagnosed COVID-19 case within 2 weeks of study entry. Mobile phlebotomists in the prospective study collected whole blood, serum and a nasopharyngeal or oropharyngeal swab from every participant. Additional blood draws and questionnaires over an approximately two-month period could optionally be provided by prospective study participants. Blood samples from the prospective study were shipped frozen or at room temperature prior to DNA extraction.

Sequenced sample: PBMCs or T cells enriched from blood (not recorded which). The chain couples TRBV30 to TRBJ2-7; 12 central bases correspond to TRBD1. The receptor's source is a woman between 45 and 60 years old who had been exposed to COVID-19. The nucleotides read TGTGCCTGGAGTAGGGACAGGGGGCACGAGCAGTACTTC. Translated, it reads CAWSRDRGHEQYF.